These 24 T cell receptor beta chains originate from one sample sequenced in a study of blood T cell repertoires in COVID-19. The repertoire was sequenced with immunoSEQ multiplex PCR; TCRdb's copy has only in-frame clones and lacks some. The data hold 100,000 to 130,000 clones, with around 88% observed a single time. Sample: peripheral blood. Source of these receptors: a man aged 45-65 years with active or convalescent COVID-19.

The chain is built from TRBV21-1 and TRBJ2-7; the D call in the table, TRBD1, was not verified against the DNA. TRBV21-1 is classified as a pseudogene. There are 16 residues in the CDR3. CDR3 residues: CASRNRLTKQIPQQYF. In nucleotides, the CDR3 is TGTGCCAGCAGAAACAGGCTAACCAAACAAATTCCTCAGCAGTACTTC.

This clone has just a few counts. The chain employs TRBV6-5 and TRBJ1-1; D remains ambiguous. The CDR3 spans 13 residues. V was cut by 4 bases and J by 0 bases, with 6 bases left in between. Germline V CDR1 and CDR2: MNHEY, SVGAGI. The CDR3 spells CASSLEMNTEAFF. In nucleotides, the CDR3 is TGTGCCAGCAGTTTGGAGATGAACACTGAAGCTTTCTTT.

The V and J genes are TRBV28 and TRBJ2-7, with D unclear. V was cut by 10 bases and J by 4 bases, with 11 bases left in between. The length of the CDR3 is 11 residues. Looked up from germline, CDR1 is MDHEN and CDR2 is SYDVKM. The CDR3: CATTLAYEQYF. The CDR3 nucleotides are TGTGCCACCACCCTCGCGTACGAGCAGTACTTC.

The chain employs TRBV2 and TRBJ2-2, with 7 bases matching TRBD2. The CDR3 is 13 residues long. V was clipped by 3 bases and J by 9 bases; unmatched bases: 4. CDR1 is SNHLY and CDR2 is FYNNEI in the germline V gene. The CDR3 coding sequence is TGTGCCAGCAGTGACGGGGGGAAATGGGAGCTGTTTTTT. This codes for CASSDGGKWELFF.

The chain combines TRBV24-1 with TRBJ2-1; D ambiguous. Per germline, CDR1 KGHDR and CDR2 SFDVKD. The V gene lost 3 bases and the J gene lost 7 bases, with 6 bases spanning the gap. The CDR3 contains 12 residues. CDR3 protein: CATSDPLNEQFF. The DNA for the CDR3 is TGTGCCACCAGTGATCCCCTTAATGAGCAGTTCTTC.

CDR3 loop: CASSPQGARTEAFF. DNA of the CDR3: TGTGCCAGCTCACCTCAGGGGGCGCGAACTGAAGCTTTCTTT. The chain combines TRBV18 with TRBJ1-1, with 8 bases fitting TRBD1. The CDR3 runs 14 residues. Losses at the gene ends were 3 bases for V and 5 bases for J; bases not matched to a gene: 5. The germline V gene encodes CDR1 KGHSH and CDR2 LQKENI.

This rearrangement joins TRBV1 to TRBJ2-1; the D segment call TRBD1 is taken from the table without a DNA check. TRBV1 is a pseudogene segment. This CDR3 region has 15 residues. CDR3 nucleotides: TGCACCAGCAGCCAACGCCAGTATGATTACAATGAGCAGTTCTTC. This encodes CTSSQRQYDYNEQFF.

This rearrangement joins TRBV19 to TRBJ2-1; 7 bases are shared with TRBD1. CDR3 length: 14 residues. Germline CDR1 is LNHDA and CDR2 is SQIVND (reference sequence). V shed 4 bases, J shed 6 bases, and the junction held 6 bases outside the gene matches. The CDR3 is CASSSRQGVNEQFF. The CDR3 region has the DNA TGTGCCAGTAGTAGCAGGCAGGGGGTCAATGAGCAGTTCTTC.

V and J are TRBV10-3 and TRBJ2-2, with D perhaps TRBD2 (6 bases). The V and J ends lost 11 bases and 4 bases respectively, with 17 bases between them. The CDR3 sequence is 14 residues long. The germline CDR1 and CDR2 sequences are ENHRY and SYGVKD. CDR3 coding DNA: TGTGCCGGCGCGGGACGGTTGACCACCGGGGAGCTGTTTTTT. Amino acids: CAGAGRLTTGELFF.

This chain joins TRBV30 and TRBJ2-5; D remains ambiguous. This CDR3 is 13 amino acids long. The germline gives CDR1 GTSNPN, CDR2 SVGIG (reference sequence). Trimming cost V 3 bases and J 0 bases, with 8 bases left between them. The CDR3 reads CAWSSRYQETQYF. For the CDR3, the DNA is TGTGCCTGGAGCAGCAGGTACCAAGAGACCCAGTACTTC.

The V gene is TRBV5-1, the J gene TRBJ2-7; the D gene is possibly TRBD2 (5 bases). V was shortened by 0 bases and J by 2 bases, with 12 bases between the two germline ends. Germline CDR1 and CDR2: SGHRS and YFSETQ. This CDR3 has 15 amino acids. The CDR3 is CASSLVSGKAYEQYF. CDR3 nucleotides: TGCGCCAGCAGCTTGGTGTCGGGAAAGGCCTACGAGCAGTACTTC.

J is TRBJ2-6 and V is TRBV27, with a weak D call TRBD1 (6 bases). Trimming pared 1 base from V and 4 bases from J, leaving 8 bases between. The CDR3 is made up of 15 amino acids. The V gene's germline CDR1 is MNHEY and CDR2 SMNVEV (reference sequence). The CDR3 sequence: CASSLWGLGANVLTF. The CDR3 coding sequence is TGTGCCAGCAGTTTATGGGGGCTCGGGGCCAACGTCCTGACTTTC.

This chain links TRBV9 with TRBJ2-7; weak D call: TRBD2 (6 bases). V lost 2 bases to trimming and J lost 7 bases, with 13 bases between them. CDR1 is SGDLS and CDR2 is YYNGEE in the germline V gene. The length of the CDR3 is 13 residues. CDR3 sequence reads: CASSVSGRGEQYF. CDR3 nucleotide sequence: TGTGCCAGCAGCGTTTCAGGGCGGGGAGAGCAGTACTTC.

DNA of the CDR3: TGTGCCAGCAGTTTTAGCAGGGCTAGCACAGATACGCAGTATTTT. Protein product: CASSFSRASTDTQYF. This chain joins TRBV27 and TRBJ2-3; TRBD1 might be the D (5 bases). Trimming cost V 3 bases and J 0 bases, with 10 bases left between them. The CDR3 covers 15 residues. CDR1 is MNHEY, CDR2 SMNVEV, per germline (reference sequence).

The chain is built from TRBV18 and TRBJ1-2; TRBD1 matches 8 bases. V was clipped by 4 bases and J by 0 bases; unmatched bases: 1. This CDR3 is 14 amino acids long. Germline lookup yields CDR1 KGHSH and CDR2 LQKENI. In DNA form, the CDR3 reads TGTGCCAGCTCACTACAGGGGGCTAACTATGGCTACACCTTC. Encoded protein: CASSLQGANYGYTF.

The J gene is TRBJ1-2, the V gene TRBV5-6; 10 bases match TRBD1. V shed 3 bases, J shed 7 bases, and the junction held 6 bases outside the gene matches. CDR3 length: 14 residues. CDR1 SGHDT and CDR2 YYEEEE come from the germline V gene. The CDR3 is CASSYGRQGAGYTF. DNA for the CDR3: TGTGCCAGCAGCTACGGACGACAGGGGGCTGGCTACACCTTC.

The V gene is TRBV27, the J gene TRBJ2-3; tentative D call: TRBD2 (5 bases). The CDR3 has 13 amino acids. V was shortened by 0 bases and J by 5 bases, with 6 bases between the two germline ends. Germline lookup yields CDR1 MNHEY and CDR2 SMNVEV (reference sequence). This CDR3 reads CASSLSREDTQYF. CDR3 in DNA: TGTGCCAGCAGTTTATCGAGGGAAGATACGCAGTATTTT.

The chain couples TRBV5-1 to TRBJ2-3; D might be TRBD1 (6 bases). Germline CDR1 SGHRS, CDR2 YFSETQ. Trimming took 4 bases from V and 5 from J, leaving 17 bases between them. The CDR3 loop spans 15 amino acids. CDR3 nucleotide sequence: TGCGCCAGCAGCATGTCACAGGGCTCCCTAGATACGCAGTATTTT. Translation: CASSMSQGSLDTQYF.

This clone was observed a single time. The CDR3 sequence: CASSSGTESRGELFF. The CDR3 coding sequence is TGTGCCAGCAGTTCTGGGACAGAAAGCCGGGGGGAGCTGTTTTTT. The gene calls are TRBV6-5 and TRBJ2-2, with 7 nucleotides matching TRBD1. J lost 8 bases, V lost 4 bases, and 10 bases had no gene match. The V gene's germline CDR1 is MNHEY and CDR2 SVGAGI. This CDR3 contains 15 residues.

The chain recombines TRBV5-1 with TRBJ2-3; 7 bases line up with TRBD1. CDR1 and CDR2 (germline): SGHRS, YFSETQ. With V trimmed by 3 bases and J by 0 bases, 7 bases remained unmatched. The CDR3 is made up of 16 amino acids. The CDR3 loop reads CASSSGGLTSTDTQYF. Here the CDR3 DNA reads TGCGCCAGCAGCTCAGGGGGATTGACTAGCACAGATACGCAGTATTTT. The complete variable domain, with remaining parts taken from reference TRBV5-1 and TRBJ2-3, reads KAGVTQTPRYLIKTRGQQVTLSCSPISGHRSVSWYQQTPGQGLQFLFEYFSETQRNKGNFPGRFSGRQFSNSRSEMNVSTLELGDSALYLCASSSGGLTSTDTQYFGPGTRLTVL.

The chain couples TRBV6-5 to TRBJ1-2; TRBD1 is a possible D gene (6 bases). This CDR3 has 15 amino acids. Between the trimmed V and J ends, which lost 7 bases and 3 bases, there was a span of 18 bases. Germline lookup yields CDR1 MNHEY and CDR2 SVGAGI. In DNA, the CDR3 is TGTGCCAGCATGAATCGACAGGCGACCTACTATGGCTACACCTTC. Translation: CASMNRQATYYGYTF.

The chain employs TRBV11-2 and TRBJ2-1; tentatively, D is TRBD2 (6 bases). The germline V gene encodes CDR1 SGHAT and CDR2 FQNNGV. The CDR3 totals 14 residues. V dropped 3 bases and J dropped 0 bases, with 6 bases sitting between them. The CDR3 sequence: CASSLGGSYNEQFF. In DNA, the CDR3 is TGTGCCAGCAGCTTGGGAGGCTCCTACAATGAGCAGTTCTTC.

This chain links TRBV4-3 with TRBJ2-1; D is undetermined. The CDR3 runs to 13 residues. CDR1 is LGHNA, CDR2 YSLEER, per germline. V lost 0 bases, J lost 9 bases, and 9 bases lay in between. The CDR3 DNA reads TGCGCCAGCAGCCAAGATGTCCGAGTTGAGCAGTTCTTC. It specifies CASSQDVRVEQFF.

The chain is built from TRBV18 and TRBJ2-1, with 7 bases lining up with TRBD1. The V and J ends lost 4 bases and 0 bases, in that order; junction bases with no gene match: 9. The CDR3 totals 17 residues. Germline V gives CDR1 KGHSH, CDR2 LQKENI. The CDR3 is CASSQNRGSISYNEQFF. DNA of the CDR3: TGTGCCAGCTCACAAAACAGGGGTAGTATCTCCTACAATGAGCAGTTCTTC.